This T cell receptor (beta chain) stems from a study of T-cell memory formation after mild COVID-19. Study at large: Largely, TCR clusters stayed within a single donor.

Study-level results: Memory from before infection featured some responding clones, which suggests cross-reactive memory joined. A balance of CD4 and CD8 characterized clones contracting day 15 to 85, whereas later expanders leaned CD4+. Contracting clones localized mainly to CM and EM when CD4+ and mainly to EMRA when CD8+.

With V trimmed by 6 bases and J by 2 bases, 11 bases remained unmatched. Germline CDR1 reads MNHEY; CDR2 reads SVGEGT. This CDR3 contains 16 residues. Points on this clonotype: Its cognate antigen is unknown.

Each CDR3 protein is one row after TCRdb ran MiXCR on the 5' RACE reads. The sample yields approximately 300,000 distinct CDR3 sequences, around a sixth seen once. This rearrangement joins TRBV6-2 or TRBV6-3 to TRBJ2-3; 7 positions match TRBD2. Sample: PBMCs or a T cell subset sorted from them (not recorded which). The TCR originated in a man aged 18 to 35 who had mild COVID-19 (a few samples of this study predate the infection). Cell type and time point are not known. The CDR3 region is CASRPRGAGPTDTQYF. The CDR3 coding sequence is TGTGCCAGCAGGCCCCGGGGAGCGGGGCCCACAGATACGCAGTATTTT.